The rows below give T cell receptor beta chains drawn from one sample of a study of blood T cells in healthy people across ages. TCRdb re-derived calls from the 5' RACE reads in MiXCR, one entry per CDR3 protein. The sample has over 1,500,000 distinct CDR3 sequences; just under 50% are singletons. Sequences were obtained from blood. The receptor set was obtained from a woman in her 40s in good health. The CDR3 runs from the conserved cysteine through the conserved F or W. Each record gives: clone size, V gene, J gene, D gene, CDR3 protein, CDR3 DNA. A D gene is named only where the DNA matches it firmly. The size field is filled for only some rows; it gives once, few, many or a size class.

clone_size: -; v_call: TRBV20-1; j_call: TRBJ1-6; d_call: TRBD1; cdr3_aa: CSAITRQGAGSPLHF; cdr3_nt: TGCAGTGCTATAACGCGACAGGGGGCAGGGTCACCCCTCCACTTT
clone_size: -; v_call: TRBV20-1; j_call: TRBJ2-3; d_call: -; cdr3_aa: CSASKEARTDTQYF; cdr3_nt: TGCAGTGCTAGTAAGGAAGCACGCACAGATACGCAGTATTTT
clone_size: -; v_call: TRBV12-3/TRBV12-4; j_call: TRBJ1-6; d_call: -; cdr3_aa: CASSLAALIGPSPLHF; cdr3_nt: TGTGCCAGCAGTTTAGCGGCGTTAATAGGGCCATCACCCCTCCACTTT
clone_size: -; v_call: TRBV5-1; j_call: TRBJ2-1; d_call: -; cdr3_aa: CASSLGGRNYNEQFF; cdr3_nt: TGCGCCAGCAGCTTGGGCGGACGAAACTACAATGAGCAGTTCTTC
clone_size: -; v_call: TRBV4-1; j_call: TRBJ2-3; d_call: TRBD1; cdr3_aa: CASSPVGGQGSDTQYF; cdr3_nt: TGCGCCAGCAGCCCCGTCGGGGGACAGGGATCTGATACGCAGTATTTT
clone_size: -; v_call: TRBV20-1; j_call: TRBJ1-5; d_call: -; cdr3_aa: CSAGRRDLYQPQHF; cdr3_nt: TGCAGTGCAGGCCGGCGAGACCTCTATCAGCCCCAGCATTTT
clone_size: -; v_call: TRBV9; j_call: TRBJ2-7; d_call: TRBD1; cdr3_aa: CASSVGDRGYNEQYF; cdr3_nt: TGTGCCAGCAGCGTAGGGGACAGGGGATACAATGAGCAGTACTTC
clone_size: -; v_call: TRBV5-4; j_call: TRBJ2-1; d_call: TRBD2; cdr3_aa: CASSLRRPSTSGEHNEQFF; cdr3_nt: TGTGCCAGCAGCTTGCGCCGACCCAGTACTAGCGGGGAACACAATGAGCAGTTCTTC
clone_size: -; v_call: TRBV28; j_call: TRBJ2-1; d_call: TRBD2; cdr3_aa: CASYRPSGGPPDNEQFF; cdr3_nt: TGTGCCAGCTATCGACCTAGCGGGGGCCCCCCTGACAATGAGCAGTTCTTC
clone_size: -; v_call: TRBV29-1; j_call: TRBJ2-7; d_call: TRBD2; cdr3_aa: CSVEVVLAGGLIYEQYF; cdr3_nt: TGCAGCGTTGAAGTGGTACTAGCGGGGGGTCTTATATACGAGCAGTACTTC
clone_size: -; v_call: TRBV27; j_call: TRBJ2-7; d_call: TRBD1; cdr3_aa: CASKPGTGTYYEQYF; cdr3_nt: TGTGCCAGCAAGCCCGGGACAGGGACCTACTACGAGCAGTACTTC
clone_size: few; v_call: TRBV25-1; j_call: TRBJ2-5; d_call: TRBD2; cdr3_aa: CASSEGGSGRQETQYF; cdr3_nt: TGTGCCAGCAGTGAGGGCGGCAGCGGGAGACAAGAGACCCAGTACTTC
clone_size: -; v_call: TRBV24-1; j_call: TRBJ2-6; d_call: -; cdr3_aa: CATSDLGAGANVLTF; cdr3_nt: TGTGCCACCAGTGATCTGGGGGCTGGGGCCAACGTCCTGACTTTC
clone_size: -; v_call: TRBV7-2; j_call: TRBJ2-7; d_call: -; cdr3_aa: CASSFGGTGLYEQYF; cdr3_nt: TGTGCCAGCAGCTTTGGTGGGACTGGGCTATACGAGCAGTACTTC
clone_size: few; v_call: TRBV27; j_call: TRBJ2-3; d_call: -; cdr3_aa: CASSSYHRTDTQYF; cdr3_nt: TGTGCCAGCAGTTCCTACCACCGCACAGATACGCAGTATTTT
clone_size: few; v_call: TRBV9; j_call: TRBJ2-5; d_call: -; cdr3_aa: CASSASLRETQYF; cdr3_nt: TGTGCCAGCAGCGCCAGCCTTCGGGAGACCCAGTACTTC
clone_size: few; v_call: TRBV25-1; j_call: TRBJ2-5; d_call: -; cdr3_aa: CASSEGPTGEQYF; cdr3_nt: TGTGCCAGCAGTGAAGGACCAACGGGGGAGCAGTACTTC
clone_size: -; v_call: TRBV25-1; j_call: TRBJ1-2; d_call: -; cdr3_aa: CASRLGHYGYTF; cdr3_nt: TGTGCCAGCAGGCTGGGGCATTATGGCTACACCTTC
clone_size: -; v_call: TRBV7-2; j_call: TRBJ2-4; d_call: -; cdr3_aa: CASSSQVGLAKNIQYF; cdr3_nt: TGTGCCAGCAGCTCCCAGGTCGGACTAGCCAAAAACATTCAGTACTTC
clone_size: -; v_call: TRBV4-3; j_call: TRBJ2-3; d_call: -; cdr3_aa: CASSQNPSAGIPTDTQYF; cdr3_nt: TGCGCCAGCAGCCAAAACCCAAGCGCGGGTATTCCGACAGATACGCAGTATTTT
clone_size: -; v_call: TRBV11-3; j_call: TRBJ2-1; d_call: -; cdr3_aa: CASSLAGHPYNEQFF; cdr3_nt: TGTGCCAGCAGCTTAGCGGGACACCCCTACAATGAGCAGTTCTTC
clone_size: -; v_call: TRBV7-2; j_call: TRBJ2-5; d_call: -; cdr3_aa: CASSLKAVTPKVDEQYF; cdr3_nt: TGTGCCAGCAGCCTGAAAGCGGTTACACCCAAGGTCGATGAGCAGTACTTC
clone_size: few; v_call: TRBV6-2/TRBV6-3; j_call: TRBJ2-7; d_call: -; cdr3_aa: CASSSGRQRFYEQYF; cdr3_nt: TGTGCCAGCAGCTCGGGGCGACAGCGTTTCTACGAGCAGTACTTC
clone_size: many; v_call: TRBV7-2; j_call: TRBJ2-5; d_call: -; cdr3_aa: CASSFPGGWETQYF; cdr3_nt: TGTGCCAGCAGCTTCCCCGGGGGTTGGGAGACCCAGTACTTC
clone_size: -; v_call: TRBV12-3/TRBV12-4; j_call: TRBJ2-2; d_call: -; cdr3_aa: CASSTRNTGELFF; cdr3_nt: TGTGCCAGCAGTACTCGCAACACCGGGGAGCTGTTTTTT
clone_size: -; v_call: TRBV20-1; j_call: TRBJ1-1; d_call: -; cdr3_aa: CSAAAGFNTEAFF; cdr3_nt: TGCAGTGCTGCCGCAGGGTTTAACACTGAAGCTTTCTTT
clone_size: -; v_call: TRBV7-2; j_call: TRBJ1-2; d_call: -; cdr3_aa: CASSEQRGYTF; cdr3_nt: TGTGCCAGCAGCGAACAGCGTGGCTACACCTTC
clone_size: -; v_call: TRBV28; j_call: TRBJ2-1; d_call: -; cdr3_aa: CASTDRFTNEQFF; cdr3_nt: TGTGCCAGTACGGACAGATTTACAAATGAGCAGTTCTTC
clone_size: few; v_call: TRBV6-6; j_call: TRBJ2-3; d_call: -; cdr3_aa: CASSYSRTAPTDTQYF; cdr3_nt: TGTGCCAGCAGTTACTCAAGGACAGCTCCCACAGATACGCAGTATTTT
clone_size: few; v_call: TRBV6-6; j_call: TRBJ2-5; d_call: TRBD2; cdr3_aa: CASRTSGLQETQYF; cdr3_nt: TGTGCCAGCAGAACTAGCGGTCTTCAAGAGACCCAGTACTTC
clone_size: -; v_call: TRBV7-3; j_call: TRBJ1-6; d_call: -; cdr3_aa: CASRAPGTVGRALHF; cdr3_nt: TGTGCCAGTAGAGCTCCCGGGACTGTCGGAAGGGCCCTCCACTTT
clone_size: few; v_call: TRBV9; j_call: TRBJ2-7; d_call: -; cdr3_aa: CASSVRRDSYEQYF; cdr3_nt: TGTGCCAGCAGCGTAAGGAGGGACTCCTACGAGCAGTACTTC
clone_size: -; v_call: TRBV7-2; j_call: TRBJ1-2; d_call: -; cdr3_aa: CASSSEPRDYGHTF; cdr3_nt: TGTGCCAGCAGCTCAGAGCCTAGGGACTATGGCCACACCTTC
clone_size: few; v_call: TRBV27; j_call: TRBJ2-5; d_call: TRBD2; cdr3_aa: CASSRNSGGGETQYF; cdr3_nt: TGTGCCAGCAGCCGAAATAGCGGGGGGGGAGAGACCCAGTACTTC
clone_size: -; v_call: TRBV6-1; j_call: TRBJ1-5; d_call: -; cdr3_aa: CASSEDPVRPQHF; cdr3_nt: TGTGCCAGCAGTGAAGACCCAGTGCGGCCCCAGCATTTT
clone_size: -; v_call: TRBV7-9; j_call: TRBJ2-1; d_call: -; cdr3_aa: CASRPGHNNEQFF; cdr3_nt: TGTGCCAGCAGGCCGGGACACAACAATGAGCAGTTCTTC
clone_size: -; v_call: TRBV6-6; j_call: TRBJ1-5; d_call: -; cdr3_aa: CASIQRTPGQPQHF; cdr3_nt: TGTGCCAGCATCCAAAGGACACCCGGGCAGCCCCAGCATTTT
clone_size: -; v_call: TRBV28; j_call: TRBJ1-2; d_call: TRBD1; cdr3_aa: CASRSSGTGRNYGYTF; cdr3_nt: TGTGCCAGCAGATCCTCCGGGACAGGGAGAAACTATGGCTACACCTTC
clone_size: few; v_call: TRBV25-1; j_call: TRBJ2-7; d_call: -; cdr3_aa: CASSPPQPGVYEQYF; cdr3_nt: TGTGCCAGCAGTCCCCCTCAGCCGGGGGTATACGAGCAGTACTTC
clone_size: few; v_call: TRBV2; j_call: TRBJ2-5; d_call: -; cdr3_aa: CASSEMARETQYF; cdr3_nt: TGTGCCAGCAGTGAAATGGCGAGGGAGACCCAGTACTTC
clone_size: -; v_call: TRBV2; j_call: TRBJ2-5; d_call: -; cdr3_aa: CASSDLDGKTQYF; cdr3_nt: TGTGCCAGCAGTGACCTGGACGGGAAGACCCAGTACTTC
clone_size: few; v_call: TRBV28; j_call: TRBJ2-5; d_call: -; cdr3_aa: CASSYRGAGETQYF; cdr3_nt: TGTGCCAGCAGTTATCGGGGGGCGGGAGAGACCCAGTACTTC
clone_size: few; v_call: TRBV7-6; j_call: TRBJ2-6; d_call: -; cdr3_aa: CASSLARGAGANVLTF; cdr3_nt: TGTGCCAGCAGCTTAGCGAGAGGGGCTGGGGCCAACGTCCTGACTTTC
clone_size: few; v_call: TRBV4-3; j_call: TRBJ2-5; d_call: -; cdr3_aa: CASSQVRGATQYF; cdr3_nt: TGCGCCAGCAGCCAGGTCAGAGGGGCGACCCAGTACTTC
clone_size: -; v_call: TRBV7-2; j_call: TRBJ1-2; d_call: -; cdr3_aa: CASSLLAGQANYGYTF; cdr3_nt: TGTGCCAGCAGCTTACTGGCAGGGCAAGCTAACTATGGCTACACCTTC
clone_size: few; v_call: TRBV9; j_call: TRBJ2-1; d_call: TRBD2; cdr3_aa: CASSALTGLAGSNEQFF; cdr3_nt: TGTGCCAGCAGCGCTCTTACCGGACTAGCGGGGTCTAATGAGCAGTTCTTC
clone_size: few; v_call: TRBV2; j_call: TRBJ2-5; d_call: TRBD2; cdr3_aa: CASKLRTSLTQETQYF; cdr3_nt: TGTGCCAGCAAGCTCAGGACTAGCTTGACCCAAGAGACCCAGTACTTC
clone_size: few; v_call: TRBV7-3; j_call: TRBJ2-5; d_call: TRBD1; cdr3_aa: CASSLRQGGYNEQYF; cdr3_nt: TGTGCCAGCAGCTTAAGACAGGGGGGGTACAATGAGCAGTACTTC
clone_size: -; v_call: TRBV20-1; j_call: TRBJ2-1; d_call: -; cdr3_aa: CSAPPFRGTLNEQFF; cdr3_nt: TGCAGTGCTCCACCTTTTCGGGGGACCTTGAATGAGCAGTTCTTC
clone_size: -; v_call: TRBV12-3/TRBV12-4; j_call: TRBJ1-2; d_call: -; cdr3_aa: CASSFQGGPYGYTF; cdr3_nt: TGTGCCAGCAGTTTTCAGGGCGGCCCTTATGGCTACACCTTC